Sequencing of this T cell receptor (beta chain) was carried out in a study of T cell responses to AZD1222 COVID-19 vaccine. General observations from the study: Spike-specific TCR breadth and depth grew following two AZD1222 doses. No day 14 peak samples; only post-peak repertoires were characterized. Donor demographics were predominantly white British with a female majority; clonal diversity may be underestimated. Spike-wide coverage was observed for vaccine-associated CD4 TCRs, with dominant responses at 160-218 and 743-854.

Sequenced by immunoSEQ multiplex PCR; TCRdb stores in-frame clones only, minus some. Here the sample spans 150,000 to 200,000 clones, 90% to 95% being singletons. On this clone: Its antigen is undetermined.

This TCR came from an adult who received the MenACWY meningococcal vaccine as a control. The sample consisted of peripheral blood, taken 28 days after the second dose of the MenACWY control vaccine.

This CDR3 is CASSQGWPHGAEAFF. CDR3 DNA: TGCGCCAGCAGCCAAGGGTGGCCCCACGGGGCTGAAGCTTTCTTT. The chain is built from TRBV4-1 and TRBJ1-1; D unresolved. Trimming left V 1 base short and J 6 bases short, with 15 bases between. The CDR3 is 15 residues long. Per germline, CDR1 MGHRA and CDR2 YSYEKL.